The 23 T cell receptor beta chains listed next were all sequenced from one sample in a study of metastatic and nonmetastatic thyroid tumors. Among the patients, none had received any treatment before thyroid surgery. TCRdb re-analyzed the PCR reads through MiXCR. In the table there are about 70,000 clones, less than 20% of which are singletons. Specimen: blood. All receptors derive from a female donor with papillary thyroid cancer or a benign thyroid nodule (not recorded which). Some clones in this sample may be carry-over from other donors' samples.

The count of this clone is one. V and J are TRBV30 and TRBJ1-6, with TRBD1 matching over 7 bases. CDR1 GTSNPN and CDR2 SVGIG come from the germline V gene (reference sequence). V lost 2 bases, J lost 7 bases, and 5 bases stayed unmatched. CDR3 size: 14 residues. DNA for the CDR3: TGTGCCTGGAGTTTTGGGACAGCCAATTCACCCCTCCACTTT. This codes for CAWSFGTANSPLHF. Full variable domain (rest looked up from reference TRBV30 and TRBJ1-6): SQTIHQWPATLVQPVGSPLSLECTVEGTSNPNLYWYRQAAGRGLQLLFYSVGIGQISSEVPQNLSASRPQDRQFILSSKKLLLSDSGFYLCAWSFGTANSPLHFGNGTRLTVT.

This clone was seen at least ten times. This sequence joins TRBV3-1 and TRBJ2-3, with 10 positions matching TRBD1. The V gene's germline CDR1 is LGHDT and CDR2 YNNKEL (reference sequence). The CDR3 is 20 amino acids. Trimming cost V 4 bases and J 0 bases; bases outside gene matches: 16. CDR3 residues: CASSPQSRDRGATSTDTQYF. CDR3 coding DNA: TGTGCCAGCAGCCCCCAGTCCCGGGACAGGGGAGCAACTAGCACAGATACGCAGTATTTT.

At least ten counts were recorded for this clone. This chain joins TRBV9 and TRBJ2-6; the D gene could be TRBD1 or TRBD2 (5 bases each). Germline V gives CDR1 SGDLS, CDR2 YYNGEE. V was clipped by 5 bases and J by 4 bases, with 13 bases between them. This CDR3 comprises 15 residues. The CDR3 spells CASRPSGTGANVLTF. The CDR3 DNA is TGTGCCAGCAGACCCTCAGGGACCGGGGCCAACGTCCTGACTTTC.

This clone was seen at least ten times. The V gene is TRBV5-1, the J gene TRBJ2-5, with unresolved D. The CDR3 runs 15 residues. The germline CDR1 and CDR2 sequences are SGHRS and YFSETQ. Trimming stripped 2 bases from V and 1 base from J, with 12 bases between. In DNA, the CDR3 is TGCGCCAGCAGCTTATACAGTGCCTTCCAAGAGACCCAGTACTTC. It specifies CASSLYSAFQETQYF.

This clone occurred many times. V is TRBV29-1 and J is TRBJ2-2; the D is unclear. The CDR3 is 15 residues long. Germline V gene data show CDR1 as SQVTM and CDR2 as ANQGSEA. Trimming shortened V by 3 bases and J by 1 base, and 12 bases separated the two germline ends. The CDR3 spells CSVDLLGRNTGELFF. The DNA of the CDR3 is TGCAGCGTTGACCTCCTAGGACGGAACACCGGGGAGCTGTTTTTT.

This clone was recorded a few times. The junction and the germline gene differ at one end; a read error may be behind it. The V and J genes are TRBV25-1 and TRBJ2-1, with 12 bases identical to TRBD2. Germline-derived CDR1 and CDR2 are MGHDK and SYGVNS. The CDR3 has 16 residues. The chain's CDR3 is CTSREGLAGIDNEQFF. The CDR3 DNA follows: TGTACCAGCAGAGAAGGACTAGCGGGAATAGATAATGAGCAGTTCTTC.

This clone was seen repeatedly, ten times or more. This chain joins TRBV2 and TRBJ2-7, with TRBD2 identical over 11 bases. The V segment lost 2 bases and the J segment 2 bases; nucleotides outside the gene matches: 2. Germline CDR1 SNHLY, CDR2 FYNNEI. The CDR3 extends over 15 amino acids. The CDR3 is CASSERLAGPYEQYF. The DNA for the CDR3 is TGTGCCAGCAGTGAACGACTAGCGGGACCCTACGAGCAGTACTTC.

This clone has at least ten counts. The chain links TRBV2 to TRBJ1-1; 7 positions match TRBD1. This CDR3 has 14 amino acids. With V trimmed by 6 bases and J by 6 bases, 10 bases remained unmatched. Germline V gene data show CDR1 as SNHLY and CDR2 as FYNNEI. Written as DNA, the CDR3 is TGTGCCAGCAGGTTGGGGCAGGGGGGATCTGAAGCTTTCTTT. Amino acid sequence: CASRLGQGGSEAFF.

In its sample, this clone was seen once. J is TRBJ2-7 and V is TRBV20-1; 9 bases map to TRBD2. Germline-derived CDR1 and CDR2 are DFQATT and SNEGSKA (reference sequence). The J segment lost 5 bases and the V segment lost 3 bases, leaving 5 bases of the junction unmatched. This CDR3 is 13 amino acids long. The CDR3 bases are TGCAGTGCTAGGAACCTAGCGGGAAACGAGCAGTACTTC. Its protein product is CSARNLAGNEQYF.

Many counts were recorded for this clone. The V call is TRBV11-2, the J call TRBJ2-2; possible D gene TRBD1, 6 bases. The CDR3 loop spans 16 amino acids. V lost 8 bases, J lost 7 bases, and 23 bases lay in between. Germline V gives CDR1 SGHAT, CDR2 FQNNGV. CDR3 nucleotide sequence: TGTGCCAGCCTCCGACCTGGGAAACAGGGTTACGGGGAGCTGTTTTTT. It yields the protein CASLRPGKQGYGELFF. The full variable domain, its missing parts supplied by reference TRBV11-2 and TRBJ2-2, is EAGVAQSPRYKIIEKRQSVAFWCNPISGHATLYWYQQILGQGPKLLIQFQNNGVVDDSQLPKDRFSAERLKGVDSTLKIQPAKLEDSAVYLCASLRPGKQGYGELFFGEGSRLTVL.

This clone came up many times. The V call is TRBV20-1, the J call TRBJ1-2; possible D gene TRBD1, 6 bases. Trimming took off 3 bases at V and 6 bases at J, with 14 bases between the two ends. The CDR3 loop spans 13 amino acids. Germline lookup yields CDR1 DFQATT and CDR2 SNEGSKA (reference sequence). The chain's CDR3 is CSARGTSRDGYTF. For the CDR3, the DNA is TGCAGTGCTAGGGGGACAAGCAGGGATGGCTACACCTTC.

Concerning this clone itself: One end of the junction fails to match germline, which may point to a read error. The chain is built from TRBV6-1 and TRBJ2-7; possibly TRBD1 for D (5 bases). This CDR3 has 14 residues. The germline V gene encodes CDR1 MNHNS and CDR2 SASEGT. CDR3 protein: CASRRQPVIYEHYF. In DNA form, the CDR3 reads TGTGCCAGCAGGAGACAGCCCGTAATATACGAGCATTACTTC.

In this sample, this clone turned up many times. The chain employs TRBV13 and TRBJ2-7; maybe TRBD1 (7 bases). CDR1 PRHDT and CDR2 FYEKMQ come from the germline V gene (reference sequence). The CDR3 runs 15 residues. V shed 5 bases and J shed 2 bases, with 16 bases lying between them. The chain's CDR3 is CASSRLGGQPYEQYF. CDR3 DNA: TGTGCCAGCAGCCGACTGGGGGGACAGCCCTACGAGCAGTACTTC.

The rearrangement uses TRBV10-1 and TRBJ2-1; no definite D call. Trimming shortened V by 0 bases and J by 2 bases, and 2 bases separated the two germline ends. This CDR3 contains 13 residues. Germline CDR1 reads WNHNN; CDR2 reads SYGVQD (reference sequence). The CDR3 bases are TGCGCCAGCAGTGAGTCGACCTACAATGAGCAGTTCTTC. Its translation is CASSESTYNEQFF.

This clone was counted many times. V usage is TRBV12-5 and J usage is TRBJ1-5; D is unresolved. This CDR3 spans 15 amino acids. V was cut by 2 bases and J by 0 bases, with 8 bases left in between. Germline CDR1 LGHNT, CDR2 FRNRAP. The CDR3: CASGLSGYSNQPQHF. CDR3 in DNA: TGTGCTAGTGGTTTGTCGGGGTATAGCAATCAGCCCCAGCATTTT. Together with reference TRBV12-5 and TRBJ1-5, the CDR3 gives the full variable domain: DARVTQTPRHKVTEMGQEVTMRCQPILGHNTVFWYRQTMMQGLELLAYFRNRAPLDDSGMPKDRFSAEMPDATLATLKIQPSEPRDSAVYFCASGLSGYSNQPQHFGDGTRLSIL.

This clone was counted many times. The chain recombines TRBV18 with TRBJ2-1; D ambiguous. Trimming cost V 2 bases and J 6 bases, with 14 bases left between them. The length of the CDR3 is 15 residues. CDR1 and CDR2 from the germline V gene are KGHSH and LQKENI. The CDR3 sequence is CASSPGFGQVNEQFF. The CDR3 nucleotides are TGTGCCAGCTCACCAGGGTTCGGGCAGGTCAATGAGCAGTTCTTC.

In its sample, this clone was seen many times. The chain combines TRBV2 with TRBJ1-1; D remains ambiguous. V gave up 7 bases and J gave up 0 bases, with 9 bases separating them. Looked up from germline, CDR1 is SNHLY and CDR2 is FYNNEI. CDR3 length: 13 residues. The CDR3 DNA is TGTGCCAGCATACGCTTCATGAACACTGAAGCTTTCTTT. This encodes CASIRFMNTEAFF.

The sample holds many counts of this clone. This may be a read error, as it is one base from a much larger clone. The chain combines TRBV5-1 with TRBJ2-1; 7 bases agree with TRBD1. The length of the CDR3 is 13 residues. Germline CDR1 SGHRS, CDR2 YFSETQ. This chain's CDR3 is CAGSPGTAVEQFF. The CDR3 bases are TGCGCCGGCAGCCCCGGGACAGCCGTGGAGCAGTTCTTC.

In its sample, this clone was seen many times. A much more abundant neighbour one base away suggests this may be a read error. The chain uses TRBV12-3 or TRBV12-4 and TRBJ2-1; perhaps D is TRBD1 or TRBD2 (5 bases each). The CDR3 covers 12 residues. V was pared by 8 bases and J by 7 bases, with 12 bases between. CDR3 sequence reads: CASGGWGNEQFF. The DNA for the CDR3 is TGTGCCAGCGGTGGGTGGGGGAATGAGCAGTTCTTC.

J is TRBJ2-1 and V is TRBV20-1, with D maybe TRBD2 (6 bases). The ends were cut back, 0 bases at V and 7 bases at J, with 19 bases in the middle. The germline V gene encodes CDR1 DFQATT and CDR2 SNEGSKA (reference sequence). The length of the CDR3 is 16 residues. In DNA form, the CDR3 reads TGCAGTGCTAGAGATCCTAGCGCCTTATATAGGAATGAGCAGTTCTTC. It yields the protein CSARDPSALYRNEQFF.

This clone was counted ten times or more. The chain couples TRBV7-9 to TRBJ2-7, with 11 bases identical to TRBD1. This CDR3 comprises 15 residues. V lost 5 bases, J lost 3 bases, and 6 bases stayed unmatched. CDR1 is SEHNR, CDR2 FQNEAQ, per germline (reference sequence). The CDR3 sequence: CASSGPGQGVYEQYF. CDR3 DNA sequence: TGTGCCAGCAGCGGGCCGGGACAGGGGGTCTACGAGCAGTACTTC.

This clone was picked up many times. This chain uses TRBV28 with TRBJ1-2; possibly TRBD1 for D (5 bases). Germline V gene sequence: CDR1 MDHEN, CDR2 SYDVKM. This CDR3 is built from 12 residues. V gave up 2 bases and J gave up 4 bases, with 5 bases separating them. The CDR3 loop is CASSLDSYGYTF. DNA of the CDR3: TGTGCCAGCAGTTTAGACAGCTATGGCTACACCTTC.

This clone appeared a few times. The chain employs TRBV6-2 or TRBV6-3 and TRBJ1-1; 7 bases are shared with TRBD1. Germline V gives CDR1 MNHEY, CDR2 SVGEGT. CDR3 length: 17 residues. Trimming removed 0 bases from V and 4 bases from J; junction bases left unmatched: 11. The CDR3 reads CASSYSPLQGWSTEAFF. CDR3 nucleotides: TGTGCCAGCAGTTACTCTCCTTTACAGGGGTGGAGCACTGAAGCTTTCTTT.